One sample yielded the 5 T cell receptor beta chains listed below, sequenced in a study of blood T cell repertoires in COVID-19. TCRdb keeps only in-frame clones here, not all; method: immunoSEQ multiplex PCR. This table has some 110,000 clones, over 60% appearing once. The sequenced material came from peripheral blood. The receptor source for this set is a man aged 80 or over with COVID-19, enrolled during active disease.

The gene calls are TRBV10-1 and TRBJ2-2, with TRBD1 identical over 7 bases. V was clipped by 6 bases and J by 4 bases; unmatched bases: 14. CDR1 is WNHNN and CDR2 is SYGVQD in the germline V gene (reference sequence). There are 17 residues in the CDR3. CDR3 DNA: TGCGCCAGCAGAGACCCCCGGACAGGATGGGGCACCGGGGAGCTGTTTTTT. The encoded protein is CASRDPRTGWGTGELFF.

This clone was seen just once. V gene TRBV19 combines with J gene TRBJ1-5; D gene unclear. The CDR3 is made up of 14 amino acids. Germline lookup yields CDR1 LNHDA and CDR2 SQIVND (reference sequence). V lost 3 bases and J 4 bases, leaving 10 bases between the germline ends. The CDR3 region has the DNA TGTGCCAGTAGTATCAGGCAGGAAAATCAGCCCCAGCATTTT. This gives the protein CASSIRQENQPQHF. The full variable domain, rest sourced from reference TRBV19 and TRBJ1-5, is DGGITQSPKYLFRKEGQNVTLSCEQNLNHDAMYWYRQDPGQGLRLIYYSQIVNDFQKGDIAEGYSVSREKKESFPLTVTSAQKNPTAFYLCASSIRQENQPQHFGDGTRLSIL.

The rearrangement links TRBV7-2 to TRBJ2-1; 13 bases agree with TRBD2. The CDR3 sequence is 16 residues long. V dropped 5 bases and J dropped 12; count of bases not matched to a gene: 13. Germline values: CDR1 SGHTA, CDR2 FQGNSA. In DNA form, the CDR3 reads TGTGCCAGCAGCCCCGGGGGGACTAGCGGGATGGTGGGGCAGTTCTTC. As protein: CASSPGGTSGMVGQFF.

This clone has a single count. V is TRBV6-1 and J is TRBJ2-1, with TRBD2 matching over 9 bases. CDR3 length: 17 residues. The germline V gene has CDR1 MNHNS and CDR2 SASEGT. The V gene end was trimmed by 0 bases and the J gene end by 10 bases; junction bases not matched to a gene: 13. The CDR3 DNA is TGTGCCAGCAGTGAAGCGTATTTCGCGGGAGGGCAGGAAGAGCAGTTCTTC. Translation gives CASSEAYFAGGQEEQFF.

The CDR3 here is CASSVALGLAGSTDTQYF. The CDR3 DNA reads as TGTGCCAGCAGCGTAGCCTTAGGACTAGCGGGAAGCACAGATACGCAGTATTTT. The V and J genes are TRBV9 and TRBJ2-3; 12 bases agree with TRBD2. The CDR3 contains 18 residues. J was trimmed by 0 bases and V by 0 bases; bases with no gene match: 5. Germline CDR1 reads SGDLS; CDR2 reads YYNGEE.